This T cell receptor (beta chain) emerged from a study of blood T cell repertoires in COVID-19. The table came from immunoSEQ multiplex PCR; TCRdb's copy has only in-frame clones and leaves some out. This table holds 150,000 to 200,000 clones, about 88% found once. The CDR3 runs 12 residues. Per germline, CDR1 SGHAT and CDR2 FQNNGV. Trimming pared 3 bases from V and 10 bases from J, leaving 12 bases between. Sequencing input: peripheral blood. This sequence originates from a man in his fifties or sixties with acute or convalescent COVID-19. The chain joins TRBV11-2 to TRBJ1-1; D remains unclear. CDR3 DNA sequence: TGTGCCAGCAGCTTCCCCGACTTGGGAGCTTTCTTT. Amino acid sequence: CASSFPDLGAFF.